This entry concerns a single T cell receptor beta chain. Its matching antigen is unknown. The data originate from a study of T cell responses to AZD1222 COVID-19 vaccine. Turning to the study itself: Second-dose intervals near 4 or 12 weeks were combined.

Germline trimming cut 7 bases from V and 5 bases from J; bases unmatched to any gene: 21. The CDR3 runs 18 residues. Here immunoSEQ multiplex PCR was the method, and the copy in TCRdb shows in-frame clones only, minus some. The data show 130,000 to 150,000 clones, around 89% seen once. Whole-study findings and limits: It should be noted that donors were predominantly white British and more often female, and clonal diversity was possibly underestimated.

The sequence came from an adult in good health. The starting material was peripheral blood, obtained on day 0 of AZD1222 vaccination. The genes are TRBV5-7 and TRBJ1-5; TRBD1 matches 7 bases. TRBV5-7 qualifies as an ORF whose function is uncertain. The CDR3 DNA reads TGTGCCAGCGCAGACAGGGACGTTAATGGGGGCCCCGATCAGCCCCAGCATTTT. Protein sequence: CASADRDVNGGPDQPQHF.